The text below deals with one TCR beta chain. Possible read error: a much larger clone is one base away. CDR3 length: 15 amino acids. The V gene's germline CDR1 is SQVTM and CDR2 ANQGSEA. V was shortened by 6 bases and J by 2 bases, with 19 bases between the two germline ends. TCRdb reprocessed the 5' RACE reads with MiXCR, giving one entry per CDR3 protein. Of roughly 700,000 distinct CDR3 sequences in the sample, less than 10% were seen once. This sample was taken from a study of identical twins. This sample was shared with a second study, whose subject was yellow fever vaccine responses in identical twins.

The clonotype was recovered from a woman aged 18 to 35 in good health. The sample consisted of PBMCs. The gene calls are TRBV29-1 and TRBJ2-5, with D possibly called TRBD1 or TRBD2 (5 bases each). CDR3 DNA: TGCAGCGTGGGGGAAAGGGGCGCCGAACAAGAGACCCAGTACTTC. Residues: CSVGERGAEQETQYF.